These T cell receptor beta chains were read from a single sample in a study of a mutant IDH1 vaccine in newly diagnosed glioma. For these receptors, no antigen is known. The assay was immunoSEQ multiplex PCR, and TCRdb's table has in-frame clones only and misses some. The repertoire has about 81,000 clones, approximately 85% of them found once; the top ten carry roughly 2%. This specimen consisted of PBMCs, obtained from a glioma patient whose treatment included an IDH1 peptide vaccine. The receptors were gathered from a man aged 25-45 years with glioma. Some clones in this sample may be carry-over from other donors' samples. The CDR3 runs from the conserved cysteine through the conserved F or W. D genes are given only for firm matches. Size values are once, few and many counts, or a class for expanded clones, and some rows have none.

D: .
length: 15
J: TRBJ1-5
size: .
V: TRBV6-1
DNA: TGTGCCAGCAGTGCAGGCAGTGTAAGCAATCAGCCCCAGCATTTT
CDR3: CASSAGSVSNQPQHF

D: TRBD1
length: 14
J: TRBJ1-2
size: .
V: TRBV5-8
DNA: TGTGCCAGCAGCTTAGATCGACAGGGGGGCGGCTACACCTTC
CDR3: CASSLDRQGGGYTF

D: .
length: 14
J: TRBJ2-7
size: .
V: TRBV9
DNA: TGTGCCAGCAGCAGAGGCGGGAACTCCTACGAGCAGTACTTC
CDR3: CASSRGGNSYEQYF

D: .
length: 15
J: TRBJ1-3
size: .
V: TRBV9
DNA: TGTGCCAGCAGCGTAGACTTTTGGGCTGGAAACACCATATATTTT
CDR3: CASSVDFWAGNTIYF

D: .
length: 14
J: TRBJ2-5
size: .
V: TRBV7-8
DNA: TGTGCCAGCAGCTTAGGAGGGGGGGGAGAGACCCAGTACTTC
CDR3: CASSLGGGGETQYF

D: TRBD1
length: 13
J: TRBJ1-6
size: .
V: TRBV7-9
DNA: TGTGCCAGCAGCATAGGGACAGATTCACCCCTCCACTTT
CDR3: CASSIGTDSPLHF

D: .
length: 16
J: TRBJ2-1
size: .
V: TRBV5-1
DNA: TGCGCCAGCAGCTTGGTTCAGGTACCACCGTACAATGAGCAGTTCTTC
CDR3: CASSLVQVPPYNEQFF

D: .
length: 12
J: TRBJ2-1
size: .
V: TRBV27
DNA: TGTGCCAGCTCGGTTAAAGGGAATGAGCAGTTCTTC
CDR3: CASSVKGNEQFF

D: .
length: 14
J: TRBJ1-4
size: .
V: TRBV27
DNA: TGTGCCAGCAGCACAGGAGCAACTAATGAAAAACTGTTTTTT
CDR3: CASSTGATNEKLFF

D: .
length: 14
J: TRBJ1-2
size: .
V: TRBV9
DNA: TGTGCCAGCAGCCCGGATAGGTCTAACTATGGCTACACCTTC
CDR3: CASSPDRSNYGYTF

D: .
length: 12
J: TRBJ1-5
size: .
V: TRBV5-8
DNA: TGTGCCAGCAGCTCGCGGACAGCCCCCCAGCATTTT
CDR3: CASSSRTAPQHF

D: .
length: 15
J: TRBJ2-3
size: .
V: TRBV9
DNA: TGTGCCAGCGGCTTAAGCGGGCGGAGCACAGATACGCAGTATTTT
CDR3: CASGLSGRSTDTQYF

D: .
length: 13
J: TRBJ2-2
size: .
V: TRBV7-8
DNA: TGTGCCAGCAGCTTAGGTGGTGGCGGGGAGCTGTTTTTT
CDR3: CASSLGGGGELFF

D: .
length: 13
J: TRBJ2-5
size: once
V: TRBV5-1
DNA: TGCGCCAGCAGCTTGGCGGGAGCTGAGACCCAGTACTTC
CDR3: CASSLAGAETQYF

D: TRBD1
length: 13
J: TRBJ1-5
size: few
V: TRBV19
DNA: TGTGCCAGTAGCCAGGGGGGCAATCAGCCCCAGCATTTT
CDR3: CASSQGGNQPQHF

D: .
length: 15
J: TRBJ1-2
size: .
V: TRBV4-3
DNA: TGCGCCAGCAGCCAAAACGATTACGCCAACTATGGCTACACCTTC
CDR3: CASSQNDYANYGYTF

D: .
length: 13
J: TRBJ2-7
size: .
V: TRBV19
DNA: TGTGCCAGTAGTCGGGGACGGTCGTGGGAGCAGTACTTC
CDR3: CASSRGRSWEQYF

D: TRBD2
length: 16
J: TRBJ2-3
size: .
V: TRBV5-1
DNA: TGCGCCAGCAGCTCTGGACTAGCGAGATACACAGATACGCAGTATTTT
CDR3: CASSSGLARYTDTQYF

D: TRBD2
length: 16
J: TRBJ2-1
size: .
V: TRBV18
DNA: TGTGCCAGCTCCCGGAACCGCGGGGGTTCCTACAATGAGCAGTTCTTC
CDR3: CASSRNRGGSYNEQFF

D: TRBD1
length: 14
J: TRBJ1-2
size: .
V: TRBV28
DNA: TGTGCCAGCAGTTCTACTCCGACAGGGCCGGGCTACACCTTC
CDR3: CASSSTPTGPGYTF

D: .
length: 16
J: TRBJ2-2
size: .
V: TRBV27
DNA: TGTGCCAGCAGTCTCTACCGGGACCCGAACACCGGGGAGCTGTTTTTT
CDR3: CASSLYRDPNTGELFF

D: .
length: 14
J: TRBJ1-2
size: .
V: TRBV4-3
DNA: TGCGCCAGCAGCCAAGATCTAGGAATGGGTGGCTACACCTTC
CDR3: CASSQDLGMGGYTF

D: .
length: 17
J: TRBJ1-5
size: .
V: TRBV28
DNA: TGTGCCAGCAGTTTAGGACGCTACGGTTATAGCAATCAGCCCCAGCATTTT
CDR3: CASSLGRYGYSNQPQHF

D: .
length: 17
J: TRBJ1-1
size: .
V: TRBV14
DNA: TGTGCCAGCAGCCAAAACCCCGGTATTGATATGAACACTGAAGCTTTCTTT
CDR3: CASSQNPGIDMNTEAFF

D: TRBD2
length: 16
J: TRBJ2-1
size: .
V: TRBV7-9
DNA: TGTGCCAGCAGCTCCCGAGGAGGGAGGGCCCATGATGAGCAGTTCTTC
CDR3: CASSSRGGRAHDEQFF

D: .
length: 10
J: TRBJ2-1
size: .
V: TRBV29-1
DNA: TGCAGCGTTACCAGCGATGAGCAGTTCTTC
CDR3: CSVTSDEQFF

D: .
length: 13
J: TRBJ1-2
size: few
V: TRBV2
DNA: TGTGCCAGCACTGAAACAGGGCTTGGTGGCTACACCTTC
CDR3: CASTETGLGGYTF

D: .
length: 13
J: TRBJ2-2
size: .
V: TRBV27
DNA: TGTGCCAGCAGCGACGCCCACGCCGGGGAGCTGTTTTTT
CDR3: CASSDAHAGELFF